Here is one TCR beta chain with its context. Different DNA sequences within this sample yield the same CDR3. This specimen belongs to a study of shared clonotypes between healthy human individuals. Germline V gene lookup returns CDR1 MNHEY and CDR2 SVGAGI. CDR3 length equals 15 residues. Deletions cut 0 bases from V and 2 bases from J, with 10 bases between. The input for sorted-subset replicate PCRs was approximately 210 ng DNA, tens of thousands of T cell genomes. Clones were sequenced by immunoSEQ multiplex PCR, and TCRdb holds only the in-frame ones, with some missing. The table has some 980,000 clones, more than 75% seen once. CD4+ cells underwent separation, giving CD45RA+ naive and CD45RA-negative memory subsets.

Sequencing was done on a sample of memory CD4+ T cells sorted from blood. The subset denotes: CD45RA-negative fraction. This chain links TRBV6-5 with TRBJ1-2, with D perhaps TRBD1 (5 bases). The sequence was collected from a man between 18 and 29 years old in good health. The CDR3 DNA sequence: TGTGCCAGCAGTTACTCCACGTGGGGGAACTATGGCTACACCTTC. It translates to CASSYSTWGNYGYTF.